The 13 T cell receptor beta chains below all came from one sample that was sequenced in a study of regulatory T cells in long-lasting Graves disease. TCR beta libraries were built with iRepertoire HTBI primers and Arm-PCR of CDR3 regions. TCRdb analysed the multiplex PCR reads with MiXCR anew, one entry per CDR3 protein. The table lists around 510,000 distinct CDR3 sequences, more than 20% of them singletons. Regarding time point: persistent/refractory GD, antithyroid drugs over 5 years with positive TRAb. Generation of the TCR library employed RNA extracted from PBMCs. Sequenced here: peripheral blood mononuclear cells (PBMCs), sampled when the disease was refractory, from a patient treated with antithyroid drugs. These receptors were taken from a female donor with Graves disease.

The sample holds many counts of this clonotype. This sequence joins TRBV27 and TRBJ2-5, with 7 bases fitting TRBD2. The CDR3 runs to 13 residues. V dropped 6 bases and J dropped 9; count of bases not matched to a gene: 10. CDR1 MNHEY and CDR2 SMNVEV come from the germline V gene (reference sequence). CDR3: CASRTSPNAAQYF. In DNA, the CDR3 is TGTGCCAGCAGGACTAGCCCAAATGCGGCCCAGTACTTC.

The chain links TRBV7-2 to TRBJ1-1; no definite D call. This CDR3 spans 19 amino acids. Trimming shortened V by 1 base and J by 3 bases, and 24 bases separated the two germline ends. Per the germline V gene, CDR1 is SGHTA and CDR2 is FQGNSA. The CDR3 nucleotides are TGTGCCAGCAGCTTAGGGGAAGGCCTAGGCGTGTACATATACACTGAAGCTTTCTTT. Translated, it gives CASSLGEGLGVYIYTEAFF.

About this clonotype: A read error may be the cause here, since a much bigger clone is one base away. This is likely a read error, given that the CDR3 carries no conserved phenylalanine or tryptophan at its end. This sequence joins TRBV11-2 and TRBJ2-7; 7 bases are a match to TRBD2. V lost 4 bases, J lost 2 bases, and 11 bases stayed unmatched. CDR1 is SGHAT, CDR2 FQNNGV, per germline. The CDR3 has 16 residues. In DNA form, the CDR3 reads TGTGCCAGCAGCTATCGGGGGGAAGGGGTCCCCTACGAGCAGTACCTC. It codes for CASSYRGEGVPYEQYL.

This clonotype was detected ten times or more. The chain recombines TRBV18 with TRBJ1-6, with D unresolved. V was cut by 2 bases and J by 8 bases, with 7 bases left in between. Per germline, CDR1 KGHSH and CDR2 LQKENI. CDR3 size: 13 residues. The CDR3 loop reads CASSPAGDSPLHF. The CDR3 nucleotides read TGTGCCAGCTCACCAGCCGGAGATTCACCCCTCCACTTT.

This chain connects TRBV12-3 or TRBV12-4 to TRBJ1-3; D not certain. The CDR3 consists of 14 residues. V dropped 3 bases and J dropped 0 bases, with 6 bases sitting between them. CDR3 loop: CASSFIGSGNTIYF. The CDR3 DNA reads TGTGCCAGCAGTTTCATTGGCTCTGGAAACACCATATATTTT.

This clonotype came up a few times. The J gene is TRBJ2-2, the V gene TRBV12-3 or TRBV12-4; no definite D call. The V gene lost 6 bases and the J gene lost 0 bases, with 8 bases spanning the gap. The CDR3 has 14 residues. The CDR3 coding sequence is TGTGCCAGCAGCCATCGAGCGAACACCGGGGAGCTGTTTTTT. This translates into CASSHRANTGELFF.

This clonotype was seen a few times. The V call is TRBV10-3, the J call TRBJ2-2; D uncertain. This CDR3 spans 12 amino acids. Between the trimmed V and J ends, which lost 6 bases and 4 bases, there was a span of 6 bases. Germline V CDR1 and CDR2: ENHRY, SYGVKD. CDR3 loop: CAIRSSTGELFF. CDR3 DNA sequence: TGTGCCATCAGGTCATCCACCGGGGAGCTGTTTTTT.

In this sample, this clonotype turned up many times. Written as DNA, the CDR3 is TGTGCCACCTCGGGGAGCGGGCCCACCTACGAGCAGTACTTC. It specifies CATSGSGPTYEQYF. The gene calls are TRBV28 and TRBJ2-7; the D gene is possibly TRBD2 (6 bases). V was trimmed by 10 bases and J by 2 bases, leaving 18 bases between them. This CDR3 has 14 residues. Per germline, CDR1 MDHEN and CDR2 SYDVKM.

This clonotype has a count of ten or more. V is TRBV11-3 and J is TRBJ2-4; no firm D call. V gave up 1 base and J gave up 1 base, with 8 bases separating them. Germline values: CDR1 SGHNT, CDR2 YENEEA. This CDR3 is 15 amino acids long. The CDR3 DNA sequence: TGTGCCAGCAGCTTAGTCACAATGGCCAAAAACATTCAGTACTTC. It yields the protein CASSLVTMAKNIQYF.

The table lists this clonotype with a few counts. V and J are TRBV11-3 and TRBJ2-3; D call uncertain. The CDR3 extends over 14 amino acids. With 2 bases removed from V and 2 bases from J, the gap between germline ends came to 8 bases. The germline CDR1 and CDR2 sequences are SGHNT and YENEEA. The CDR3, as DNA: TGTGCCAGCAGCTTAACTCGAAACACAGATACGCAGTATTTT. As protein: CASSLTRNTDTQYF.

This rearrangement joins TRBV28 to TRBJ1-6; 8 bases are shared with TRBD1. After removal of 5 bases from V and 7 bases from J, the junction contained 10 bases not matched to a gene. The CDR3 has 16 residues. The germline CDR1 and CDR2 sequences are MDHEN and SYDVKM. DNA for the CDR3: TGTGCCAGCAGTCTGTCGACAGGGGCTACAAATTCACCCCTCCACTTT. This encodes CASSLSTGATNSPLHF.

This clonotype was recorded a few times. This chain connects TRBV19 to TRBJ1-2, with D perhaps matching TRBD1 (5 bases). Per germline, CDR1 LNHDA and CDR2 SQIVND (reference sequence). V lost 8 bases and J 2 bases, leaving 15 bases between the germline ends. The CDR3 has 14 residues. This CDR3 is CASAEGWGNYGYTF. The CDR3 nucleotides read TGTGCCAGTGCTGAGGGATGGGGGAACTATGGCTACACCTTC.

Ten or more counts support this clonotype. The chain links TRBV25-1 to TRBJ2-7, with TRBD1 as a possible D gene (6 bases). CDR1 and CDR2 from the germline V gene are MGHDK and SYGVNS. The CDR3 runs 13 residues. V was shortened by 2 bases and J by 2 bases, with 7 bases between the two germline ends. The CDR3 DNA follows: TGTGCCAGCAGTGAACGGACAGCCTACGAGCAGTACTTC. Protein: CASSERTAYEQYF.